This is a list of T cell receptor beta chains from one sample in a study of post-analysis software for immune sequencing data. TCRdb re-called the PCR reads with MiXCR, one entry per CDR3 protein. This table has some 370,000 distinct CDR3 sequences, 30% to 45% appearing once. Input material: blood. The source of these receptors is a girl aged 5 to 17 with multiple sclerosis. Each CDR3 is given with its conserved first and last residue. Fields, in order: D gene, J gene, clone size, V gene, CDR3 length, CDR3 protein, CDR3 DNA. The D gene is left open where the match is weak. Size is stated for part of the rows, as once, few or many counts, or as a class when the clone is expanded.

-	TRBJ2-7	-	TRBV18	16	CASSPSAGAIPYEQYF	TGTGCCAGCTCACCATCCGCAGGGGCGATCCCCTACGAGCAGTACTTC
-	TRBJ2-3	few	TRBV6-8	16	CASSFLMRVGTDTQYF	TGTGCCAGCAGTTTCCTTATGAGGGTGGGGACAGATACGCAGTATTTT
-	TRBJ2-1	-	TRBV4-2	18	CASSQDAVLPGRYNEQFF	TGTGCCAGCAGCCAAGACGCCGTGCTCCCTGGACGTTACAATGAGCAGTTCTTC
TRBD1	TRBJ2-3	-	TRBV28	16	CASIPHPGGAPDTQYF	TGTGCCAGCATTCCCCACCCAGGGGGTGCCCCAGATACGCAGTATTTT
-	TRBJ1-5	-	TRBV5-5	13	CASSPGTSAAQHF	TGTGCCAGCAGCCCGGGGACGTCCGCGGCCCAGCATTTT
-	TRBJ2-7	-	TRBV12-3/TRBV12-4	15	CASSFGGGFGVEQYF	TGTGCCAGCAGTTTTGGAGGGGGATTCGGGGTCGAGCAGTACTTC
-	TRBJ2-1	-	TRBV3-1	15	CASSQDGQFYNEQFF	TGTGCCAGCAGCCAAGACGGCCAGTTCTACAATGAGCAGTTCTTC
-	TRBJ1-6	-	TRBV7-9	15	CASSPRDTYNSPLHF	TGTGCCAGCAGCCCCCGGGACACTTATAATTCACCCCTCCACTTT
TRBD2	TRBJ2-3	-	TRBV5-1	16	CASSLGEAGDTDTQYF	TGCGCCAGCAGCTTGGGAGAAGCGGGGGACACAGATACGCAGTATTTT
-	TRBJ2-5	-	TRBV12-3/TRBV12-4	13	CASSLRLKETQYF	TGTGCCAGCAGTTTGAGGCTGAAAGAGACCCAGTACTTC
-	TRBJ2-4	-	TRBV20-1	13	CSAESAAKNIQYF	TGCAGTGCCGAGTCGGCCGCCAAAAACATTCAGTACTTC
-	TRBJ2-1	-	TRBV9	16	CASSVLLGNTYNEQFF	TGTGCCAGCAGCGTCTTGCTAGGGAACACCTACAATGAGCAGTTCTTC
-	TRBJ1-2	few	TRBV29-1	13	CSVPEVRFYGYTF	TGCAGCGTCCCAGAGGTCAGATTCTATGGCTACACCTTC
TRBD2	TRBJ2-1	few	TRBV29-1	15	CSVEDRRGGYNEQFF	TGCAGCGTTGAAGACCGCCGGGGGGGTTACAATGAGCAGTTCTTC
-	TRBJ2-7	few	TRBV5-1	16	CASSLAGPGELDEQYF	TGCGCCAGCAGCTTGGCGGGGCCGGGAGAACTGGACGAGCAGTACTTC
TRBD1	TRBJ1-4	-	TRBV29-1	15	CSVDVSGTANEKLFF	TGCAGCGTTGATGTATCCGGGACAGCAAATGAAAAACTGTTTTTT
-	TRBJ2-3	-	TRBV5-1	14	CASSLGAFLDTQYF	TGCGCCAGCAGCCTGGGGGCCTTTCTAGATACGCAGTATTTT
TRBD2	TRBJ2-7	few	TRBV7-2	15	CASSPTPGLEFEQYF	TGTGCCAGCAGCCCAACACCGGGACTAGAGTTCGAGCAGTACTTC
-	TRBJ2-1	-	TRBV7-3	13	CASSLSGIDEQFF	TGTGCCAGCAGCTTATCGGGGATCGATGAGCAGTTCTTC
-	TRBJ2-3	-	TRBV7-2	15	CASSLAQLAADTQYF	TGTGCCAGCAGCTTAGCGCAACTAGCCGCAGATACGCAGTATTTT
-	TRBJ1-4	-	TRBV4-3	16	CASSQGGPHGNEKLFF	TGCGCCAGCAGCCAAGGAGGTCCCCACGGTAATGAAAAACTGTTTTTT
TRBD2	TRBJ2-1	-	TRBV7-2	15	CASSPWGGGYNEQFF	TGTGCCAGCAGCCCGTGGGGGGGGGGCTACAATGAGCAGTTCTTC
TRBD1	TRBJ2-5	-	TRBV7-9	16	CASSTGTGTRRETQYF	TGTGCCAGCAGCACCGGGACAGGGACCCGTAGGGAGACCCAGTACTTC
TRBD2	TRBJ2-1	few	TRBV11-2	15	CASRPPGTSVNEQFF	TGTGCCAGCAGGCCTCCCGGGACTAGCGTGAATGAGCAGTTCTTC
-	TRBJ2-7	-	TRBV3-1	15	CASSQVPEFPYEQYF	TGTGCCAGCAGCCAAGTTCCAGAATTCCCCTACGAGCAGTACTTC
TRBD2	TRBJ2-1	few	TRBV20-1	18	CSASHLSLAGDSYNEQFF	TGCAGTGCTAGCCATCTCAGTTTAGCGGGGGACTCCTACAATGAGCAGTTCTTC
-	TRBJ1-2	-	TRBV7-8	15	CASSSEGGEDYGYTF	TGTGCCAGCAGCTCGGAGGGGGGCGAAGACTATGGCTACACCTTC
TRBD2	TRBJ2-4	few	TRBV4-1	16	CASSLIGGGAKNIQYF	TGCGCCAGCAGCCTCATCGGGGGGGGAGCCAAAAACATTCAGTACTTC
-	TRBJ2-7	few	TRBV25-1	15	CASSDPGRAAYEQYF	TGTGCCAGCAGTGATCCGGGAAGGGCAGCCTACGAGCAGTACTTC
-	TRBJ1-2	-	TRBV5-5	14	CASGLGSGPEGYTF	TGTGCCAGCGGCCTGGGATCCGGGCCCGAGGGCTACACCTTC
TRBD1	TRBJ2-7	few	TRBV6-5	15	CASSPVGTGVNEQYF	TGTGCCAGCAGCCCGGTAGGGACAGGGGTGAACGAGCAGTACTTC
TRBD1	TRBJ2-5	-	TRBV11-2	12	CASGQGQETQYF	TGTGCCAGCGGACAGGGGCAAGAGACCCAGTACTTC
-	TRBJ1-2	-	TRBV20-1	12	CSASNSFYGYTF	TGCAGTGCTAGCAACAGCTTCTATGGCTACACCTTC
TRBD2	TRBJ2-1	many	TRBV29-1	16	CSVEEGLADSYNEQFF	TGCAGCGTTGAAGAGGGGCTAGCGGACTCCTACAATGAGCAGTTCTTC
-	TRBJ2-1	few	TRBV7-9	14	CASSSSRTYNEQFF	TGTGCCAGCAGCTCCAGTAGGACCTACAATGAGCAGTTCTTC
-	TRBJ1-1	-	TRBV12-3/TRBV12-4	17	CASRDKTIFNANTEAFF	TGCGCCAGCAGGGATAAAACCATTTTTAACGCGAACACTGAAGCTTTCTTT
-	TRBJ2-7	few	TRBV20-1	12	CSADGYGNEQYF	TGCAGTGCCGACGGTTACGGGAACGAGCAGTACTTC
-	TRBJ1-2	-	TRBV3-1	12	CATSSGGWSYTF	TGTGCCACCAGCTCGGGGGGTTGGAGCTACACCTTC
TRBD1	TRBJ1-6	-	TRBV6-1	14	CASSAGGYNSPLHF	TGTGCCAGCAGCGCAGGGGGGTATAATTCACCCCTCCACTTT
-	TRBJ2-1	-	TRBV29-1	14	CSVERANSYNEQFF	TGCAGCGTTGAGCGGGCTAACTCCTACAATGAGCAGTTCTTC
-	TRBJ2-1	-	TRBV20-1	15	CSASFTVLRDNKQFF	TGCAGTGCTAGCTTTACGGTCCTAAGGGACAATAAGCAGTTCTTC